Listed here are 12 T cell receptor beta chains from one sample, sequenced in a study of T cell responses to AZD1222 COVID-19 vaccine. TCRdb keeps only in-frame clones here, not all; method: immunoSEQ multiplex PCR. Of 120,000 or so clones in the sample, 84% were seen once. The material sequenced was peripheral blood, taken 28 days after the second AZD1222 dose. The receptors come from an adult who received the AZD1222 COVID-19 vaccine.

V gene TRBV9 combines with J gene TRBJ1-1; a weak D match, TRBD1 (6 bases). This CDR3 comprises 12 residues. Germline V lookup: CDR1 SGDLS, CDR2 YYNGEE. V was clipped by 4 bases and J by 8 bases, with 12 bases between them. CDR3 nucleotides: TGTGCCAGCAGCCAAGGGGGGGCAGAAGCTTTCTTT. Translation: CASSQGGAEAFF.

The chain carries TRBV2 and TRBJ1-2, with D uncertain. This CDR3 spans 12 amino acids. The germline CDR1 and CDR2 sequences are SNHLY and FYNNEI. The V end lost 1 base, the J end lost 7 bases, and 7 bases lay between the germline ends. The CDR3 is CASSEGARGYTF. In nucleotides, the CDR3 is TGTGCCAGCAGTGAAGGGGCCCGTGGCTACACCTTC. The full variable domain, rest sourced from reference TRBV2 and TRBJ1-2, is EPEVTQTPSHQVTQMGQEVILRCVPISNHLYFYWYRQILGQKVEFLVSFYNNEISEKSEIFDDQFSVERPDGSNFTLKIRSTKLEDSAMYFCASSEGARGYTFGSGTRLTVV.

Notes on this clone: The identical CDR3 is also encoded by other nucleotide sequences in the sample. The chain joins TRBV6-5 to TRBJ1-4; perhaps TRBD1 as D (6 bases). Germline-derived CDR1 and CDR2 are MNHEY and SVGAGI. This CDR3 has 16 amino acids. Trimming left V 4 bases short and J 2 bases short, with 14 bases between. The CDR3 DNA reads TGTGCCAGCAGTTCCCCGACGGGGGCCACTAATGAAAAACTGTTTTTT. This codes for CASSSPTGATNEKLFF.

The rearrangement uses TRBV5-4 and TRBJ1-1; TRBD1 aligns across 8 bases. Germline V gene sequence: CDR1 SGHNT, CDR2 YYREEE (reference sequence). The CDR3 totals 14 residues. Trimming took 6 bases from V and 6 from J; bases not matched to a gene: 10. In DNA form, the CDR3 reads TGTGCCAGCAACCCCGGGACAGGAAGGTCTGAAGCTTTCTTT. Amino acid sequence: CASNPGTGRSEAFF.

This clone was observed a handful of times. This chain links TRBV19 with TRBJ2-1; 9 bases fit TRBD1. Trimming at V came to 9 bases and at J to 3 bases, leaving 6 bases not matched to a gene. Germline V lookup: CDR1 LNHDA, CDR2 SQIVND (reference sequence). This CDR3 is 14 amino acids long. CDR3 coding DNA: TGTGCCAGCGCCGGGACAGGGTTCTACAATGAGCAGTTCTTC. Translated, it gives CASAGTGFYNEQFF. Full variable domain (rest looked up from reference TRBV19 and TRBJ2-1): DGGITQSPKYLFRKEGQNVTLSCEQNLNHDAMYWYRQDPGQGLRLIYYSQIVNDFQKGDIAEGYSVSREKKESFPLTVTSAQKNPTAFYLCASAGTGFYNEQFFGPGTRLTVL.

This chain links TRBV6-2 or TRBV6-3 with TRBJ2-1; the D gene could be TRBD1 or TRBD2 (5 bases each). V dropped 1 base and J dropped 5 bases, with 12 bases sitting between them. This CDR3 has 15 amino acids. Per germline, CDR1 MNHEY and CDR2 SVGEGT. CDR3 amino acids: CASSYLKGTNNEQFF. The CDR3 DNA follows: TGTGCCAGCAGTTACTTAAAGGGGACGAACAATGAGCAGTTCTTC.

This chain links TRBV5-7 with TRBJ1-1; TRBD1 is a possible D gene (5 bases). TRBV5-7 qualifies as an ORF whose function is uncertain. V was shortened by 0 bases and J by 7 bases, with 10 bases between the two germline ends. The CDR3 loop spans 13 amino acids. In DNA, the CDR3 is TGTGCCAGCAGCTTGGGACAGATCCTTGAAGCTTTCTTT. Protein product: CASSLGQILEAFF.

Written as DNA, the CDR3 is TGTGCCAGCAGCCCTGCCCGGGAGCTGTTTTTT. Residues: CASSPARELFF. The chain uses TRBV14 and TRBJ2-2; D ambiguous. Germline V gives CDR1 SGHDN, CDR2 FVKESK. The CDR3 totals 11 residues. The V gene lost 4 bases and the J gene lost 9 bases, with 6 bases spanning the gap.

This clone appeared a single time. The chain combines TRBV19 with TRBJ2-3, with 10 bases lining up with TRBD2. The CDR3 is 15 amino acids. From germline, CDR1 is LNHDA and CDR2 SQIVND (reference sequence). The ends lost 10 bases at V and 6 bases at J; junction bases unmatched: 13. CDR3 DNA: TGTGCCATTAAGGTAGCGGGGGGCCGGGGGGATACGCAGTATTTT. As protein: CAIKVAGGRGDTQYF.

The gene calls are TRBV10-1 and TRBJ1-1; no clear D. The CDR3 covers 13 residues. Trimming shortened V by 2 bases and J by 6 bases, and 10 bases separated the two germline ends. CDR1 and CDR2 from the germline V gene are WNHNN and SYGVQD (reference sequence). The CDR3 loop is CASSEEGRAEAFF. CDR3 coding DNA: TGCGCCAGCAGTGAGGAGGGTAGGGCTGAAGCTTTCTTT.

This chain joins TRBV24-1 and TRBJ2-1; D possibly corresponds to TRBD2 (5 bases). Germline-derived CDR1 and CDR2 are KGHDR and SFDVKD. V was trimmed by 5 bases and J by 9 bases, leaving 13 bases between them. The CDR3 runs to 13 residues. CDR3 bases: TGTGCCACCAGTGGGGAACGTCGGGGTGAGCAGTTCTTC. Its translation is CATSGERRGEQFF.

This rearrangement joins TRBV12-3 or TRBV12-4 to TRBJ1-4, with a weak D call TRBD1 (5 bases). CDR3 length: 12 residues. The V and J ends lost 3 bases and 10 bases respectively, with 9 bases between them. The CDR3 region has the DNA TGTGCCAGCAGTTTGGGACTTGGAAAACTGTTTTTT. Translated, it gives CASSLGLGKLFF.